One and the same sample provided the 24 T cell receptor beta chains below, sequenced in a study of Graves' ophthalmopathy and Graves' hyperthyroidism. Amplifying from RNA transcripts, the study obtained TCR beta CDR3 regions. An initial RT-PCR round employing HTBI primers preceded a second-round multiplex PCR. TCRdb independently ran MiXCR on the multiplex PCR reads; one entry per CDR3 protein. Here the sample spans hundreds of thousands of distinct CDR3 sequences, just over 40% being singletons. The specimen was peripheral blood. Every receptor here comes from an adult man with Graves' ophthalmopathy.

The sample holds a few counts of this clonotype. The chain carries TRBV9 and TRBJ1-6; 7 bases fit TRBD1. CDR1 SGDLS and CDR2 YYNGEE come from the germline V gene. The ends lost 7 bases at V and 5 bases at J; junction bases unmatched: 6. This CDR3 is built from 14 residues. In nucleotides, the CDR3 is TGTGCCAGCCGCCCGGGACAGCATAATTCACCCCTCCACTTT. This translates into CASRPGQHNSPLHF.

This clonotype was observed once. The chain combines TRBV20-1 with TRBJ2-7; D perhaps matches TRBD1 (6 bases). The germline CDR1 and CDR2 sequences are DFQATT and SNEGSKA (reference sequence). CDR3 length: 16 amino acids. V was clipped by 5 bases and J by 2 bases, with 22 bases between them. CDR3 residues: CSAVPVGASTTYEQYF. The CDR3 region has the DNA TGCAGTGCTGTTCCGGTGGGGGCCTCGACCACCTACGAGCAGTACTTC.

V and J are TRBV6-6 and TRBJ1-2; 8 positions match TRBD1. CDR1 is MNHNY, CDR2 SVGAGI, per germline (reference sequence). The J segment lost 4 bases and the V segment lost 10 bases, leaving 11 bases of the junction unmatched. The CDR3 length is 14 residues. CDR3 in amino acids: CATAPRGLGYGYTF. CDR3 DNA sequence: TGTGCCACCGCACCCAGGGGGCTGGGCTATGGCTACACCTTC.

This clonotype was seen a few times. This chain uses TRBV19 with TRBJ2-2, with D possibly TRBD1 on 6 matching bases. The CDR3 length is 15 residues. The germline V gene has CDR1 LNHDA and CDR2 SQIVND (reference sequence). With 4 bases removed from V and 4 bases from J, the gap between germline ends came to 13 bases. CDR3 protein: CASSSPGVGTGELFF. The CDR3 nucleotides are TGTGCCAGTAGTAGCCCAGGGGTTGGCACCGGGGAGCTGTTTTTT.

This clonotype was observed at least ten times. The genes are TRBV29-1 and TRBJ1-2; TRBD1 aligns across 7 bases. In germline, CDR1 is SQVTM, CDR2 ANQGSEA. The CDR3 is 13 amino acids. Trimming removed 4 bases from V and 4 bases from J; junction bases left unmatched: 6. The chain's CDR3 is CSVVTGTAYGYTF. The DNA of the CDR3 is TGCAGCGTTGTCACCGGGACAGCCTATGGCTACACCTTC.

The chain employs TRBV7-2 and TRBJ2-5, with unresolved D. From germline, CDR1 is SGHTA and CDR2 FQGNSA. The CDR3 covers 15 residues. V lost 5 bases to trimming and J lost 2 bases, with 15 bases between them. DNA for the CDR3: TGTGCCAGCAGCACCACACGGAACACGCAAGAGACCCAGTACTTC. Its translation is CASSTTRNTQETQYF.

This clonotype showed up just once. Its ends do not fully match the called genes, so a read error is possible. The V gene is TRBV10-3, the J gene TRBJ2-2; D is possibly TRBD1 or TRBD2 (6 bases each). Germline CDR1 is ENHRY and CDR2 is SYGVKD. The CDR3 totals 17 residues. The chain's CDR3 is CAISRQAGRPNTGELYF. CDR3 DNA sequence: TGTGCCATCAGTAGACAGGCGGGACGGCCCAACACCGGGGAGCTGTACTTC.

This clonotype was seen only a few times. V usage is TRBV5-1 and J usage is TRBJ2-7; D perhaps matches TRBD2 (6 bases). Trimming shortened V by 4 bases and J by 4 bases, and 12 bases separated the two germline ends. CDR1 and CDR2 from the germline V gene are SGHRS and YFSETQ. This CDR3 is built from 13 residues. The CDR3 DNA reads TGCGCCAGCAGCAACCGGGACTTATACGAGCAGTACTTC. This codes for CASSNRDLYEQYF.

This clonotype was seen ten or more times. The rearrangement links TRBV5-1 to TRBJ2-2; no firm D call. The CDR3 spans 14 residues. The V and J ends lost 3 bases and 6 bases respectively, with 12 bases between them. CDR1 SGHRS and CDR2 YFSETQ come from the germline V gene. The CDR3 is CASSSMGGSGELFF. As DNA, the CDR3 is TGCGCCAGCAGCTCGATGGGTGGTTCCGGGGAGCTGTTTTTT. The full variable domain, completed using reference TRBV5-1 and TRBJ2-2, is KAGVTQTPRYLIKTRGQQVTLSCSPISGHRSVSWYQQTPGQGLQFLFEYFSETQRNKGNFPGRFSGRQFSNSRSEMNVSTLELGDSALYLCASSSMGGSGELFFGEGSRLTVL.

This chain links TRBV19 with TRBJ1-1; TRBD1 might be the D (6 bases). The V end was cut by 0 bases, the J end by 4 bases, with 18 bases between. The CDR3 covers 17 residues. Per the germline V gene, CDR1 is LNHDA and CDR2 is SQIVND (reference sequence). The CDR3 bases are TGTGCCAGTAGTATAGATAGTGGCCCGGGACAAGTCACTGAAGCTTTCTTT. This encodes CASSIDSGPGQVTEAFF.

The rearrangement joins TRBV13 to TRBJ1-6, with a possible D match to TRBD1 (6 bases). V shed 3 bases and J shed 9 bases, with 15 bases lying between them. From germline, CDR1 is PRHDT and CDR2 FYEKMQ (reference sequence). The CDR3 consists of 15 residues. CDR3 amino acids: CASSLVRQELSPLHF. The CDR3 bases are TGTGCCAGCAGCTTGGTTAGACAGGAACTTTCACCCCTCCACTTT.

This clonotype was found many times. The chain combines TRBV10-3 with TRBJ1-2; D possibly corresponds to TRBD1 (5 bases). This CDR3 contains 14 residues. Germline values: CDR1 ENHRY, CDR2 SYGVKD. The germline V and J ends were trimmed by 10 bases and 3 bases, with 18 bases remaining between them. The CDR3 region has the DNA TGTGCCAGCAACCGGGCTCGAGGGGACTATGGCTACACCTTC. This encodes CASNRARGDYGYTF.

This clonotype has only a few counts. This chain joins TRBV25-1 and TRBJ1-4; a weak D match, TRBD1 (6 bases). The ends were cut back, 4 bases at V and 6 bases at J, with 15 bases in the middle. The V gene's germline CDR1 is MGHDK and CDR2 SYGVNS. The CDR3 has 15 residues. The chain's CDR3 is CASSATGSGYEKLFF. The CDR3 DNA follows: TGTGCCAGCAGTGCAACAGGGTCCGGGTATGAAAAACTGTTTTTT.

This clonotype was detected once. The V gene is TRBV29-1, the J gene TRBJ2-7; the match to TRBD1 covers 7 bases. The J segment lost 1 base and the V segment lost 5 bases, leaving 5 bases of the junction unmatched. The CDR3 sequence is 13 residues long. Germline V gives CDR1 SQVTM, CDR2 ANQGSEA. This chain's CDR3 is CSVRTGTSYEQYF. Here the CDR3 DNA reads TGCAGCGTTCGGACAGGAACTTCCTACGAGCAGTACTTC.

The genes are TRBV29-1 and TRBJ2-5; TRBD2 aligns across 8 bases. CDR1 SQVTM and CDR2 ANQGSEA come from the germline V gene. The CDR3 covers 11 residues. The CDR3 DNA reads TGCTCGGCGGGAGGCTGGGAGACCCAGTACTTC. Translated: CSAGGWETQYF.

This clonotype was observed at least ten times. The chain couples TRBV5-1 to TRBJ1-2; D is ambiguous. CDR1 is SGHRS, CDR2 YFSETQ, per germline. Trimming removed 6 bases at V and 6 bases at J, with 15 bases between. The length of the CDR3 is 13 residues. The CDR3 protein is CASKEDTSNGYTF. In DNA, the CDR3 is TGCGCCAGCAAAGAGGATACCTCTAATGGCTACACCTTC.

As concerns this clonotype: A read error is likely, as this CDR3 ends without the conserved phenylalanine or tryptophan. This sequence joins TRBV7-3 and TRBJ2-5; D ambiguous. CDR1 is SGHTA, CDR2 FQGTGA, per germline. This CDR3 has 9 amino acids. Between the trimmed V and J ends, which lost 5 bases and 11 bases, there was a span of 6 bases. CDR3 residues: CASSLGQYY. The CDR3 DNA sequence: TGTGCCAGCAGCCTAGGACAGTACTAC.

The sample holds a few counts of this clonotype. The chain has TRBV6-5 and TRBJ2-7; 12 bases are a match to TRBD2. V dropped 0 bases and J dropped 5; count of bases not matched to a gene: 5. Germline CDR1 is MNHEY and CDR2 is SVGAGI. The CDR3 length is 16 residues. CDR3 sequence reads: CASSYSTSGGTHEQYF. CDR3 DNA sequence: TGTGCCAGCAGTTACTCGACTAGCGGGGGAACCCACGAGCAGTACTTC.

This clonotype was detected only a few times. The chain is built from TRBV9 and TRBJ2-5; D may correspond to TRBD1 or TRBD2 (7 bases each). The CDR3 extends over 16 amino acids. The V and J ends lost 0 bases and 4 bases respectively, with 16 bases between them. Germline lookup yields CDR1 SGDLS and CDR2 YYNGEE. The CDR3 DNA reads as TGTGCCAGCAGCGTAGCCCCAGGGGGGGCCGGAGAGACCCAGTACTTC. Protein: CASSVAPGGAGETQYF. The whole variable domain, filled in from reference TRBV9 and TRBJ2-5, reads DSGVTQTPKHLITATGQRVTLRCSPRSGDLSVYWYQQSLDQGLQFLIQYYNGEERAKGNILERFSAQQFPDLHSELNLSSLELGDSALYFCASSVAPGGAGETQYFGPGTRLLVL.

This chain joins TRBV7-8 and TRBJ2-7; no definite D call. Gene TRBJ2-1 matches the end of the DNA better, so the J call may be wrong. Germline V gene sequence: CDR1 SGHVS, CDR2 FQNEAQ. There are 12 residues in the CDR3. CDR3 amino acids: CASSLSKDEQFF. The DNA for the CDR3 is TGTGCCAGCAGCTTAAGTAAGGATGAGCAGTTCTTC.

This chain connects TRBV19 to TRBJ1-6, with a possible D match to TRBD1 (6 bases). The CDR3 length is 14 residues. Trimming removed 5 bases at V and 13 bases at J, with 18 bases between. Germline V gene data show CDR1 as LNHDA and CDR2 as SQIVND (reference sequence). CDR3 nucleotide sequence: TGTGCCAGTAGTGCCGGACAGTTTAATCAGCCCCTCCACTTT. Its protein product is CASSAGQFNQPLHF.

As to this clonotype: One base away lies a much larger clone, so this may be a sequencing read error. This rearrangement joins TRBV7-2 to TRBJ2-5, with D perhaps matching TRBD1 or TRBD2 (6 bases each). The ends were cut back, 4 bases at V and 5 bases at J, with 17 bases in the middle. Looked up from germline, CDR1 is SGHTA and CDR2 is FQGNSA. The CDR3 is made up of 15 amino acids. The CDR3 DNA reads as TGTGCCAGCAGCTACTCTTTGGGGGGCGGGGAGACCCAGTACTTC. Amino acid sequence: CASSYSLGGGETQYF.

Ten or more counts support this clonotype. The chain recombines TRBV7-9 with TRBJ2-7, with 7 bases matching TRBD2. The CDR3 spans 14 residues. Germline V lookup: CDR1 SEHNR, CDR2 FQNEAQ (reference sequence). J lost 0 bases, V lost 6 bases, and 5 bases had no gene match. The DNA for the CDR3 is TGTGCCAGCAGGGCTAGCGGAAGCTCCTACGAGCAGTACTTC. The encoded protein is CASRASGSSYEQYF.

The chain couples TRBV29-1 to TRBJ2-6; 10 bases map to TRBD1. The J call is in doubt because the DNA end fits TRBJ2-4 better. Germline V gene lookup returns CDR1 SQVTM and CDR2 ANQGSEA. The CDR3 length is 13 residues. The CDR3 DNA follows: TGCAGCGTTGACCCAGGGACAGGGGACATTCAGTACTTC. Translation gives CSVDPGTGDIQYF.